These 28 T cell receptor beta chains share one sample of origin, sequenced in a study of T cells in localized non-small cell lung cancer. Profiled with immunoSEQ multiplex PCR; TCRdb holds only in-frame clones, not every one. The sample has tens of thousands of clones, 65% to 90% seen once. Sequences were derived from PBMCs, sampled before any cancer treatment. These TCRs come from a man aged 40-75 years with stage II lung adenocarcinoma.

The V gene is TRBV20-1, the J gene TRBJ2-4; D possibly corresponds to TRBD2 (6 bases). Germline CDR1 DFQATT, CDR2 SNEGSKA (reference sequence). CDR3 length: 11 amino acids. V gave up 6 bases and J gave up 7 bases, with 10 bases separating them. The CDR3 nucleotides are TGCAGTGCCAGGGACTTGAACATTCAGTACTTC. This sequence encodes CSARDLNIQYF.

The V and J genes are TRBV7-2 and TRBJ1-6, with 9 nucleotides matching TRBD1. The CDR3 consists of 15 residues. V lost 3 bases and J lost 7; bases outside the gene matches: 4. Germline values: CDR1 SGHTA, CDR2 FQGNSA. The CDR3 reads CASSFSGTGNSPLHF. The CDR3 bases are TGTGCCAGCAGCTTTTCCGGGACAGGGAATTCACCCCTCCACTTT.

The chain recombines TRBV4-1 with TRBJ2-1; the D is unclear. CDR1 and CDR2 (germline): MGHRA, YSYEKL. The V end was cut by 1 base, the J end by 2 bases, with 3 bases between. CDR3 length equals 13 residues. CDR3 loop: CASSQGPYNEQFF. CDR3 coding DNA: TGCGCCAGCAGCCAAGGGCCCTACAATGAGCAGTTCTTC.

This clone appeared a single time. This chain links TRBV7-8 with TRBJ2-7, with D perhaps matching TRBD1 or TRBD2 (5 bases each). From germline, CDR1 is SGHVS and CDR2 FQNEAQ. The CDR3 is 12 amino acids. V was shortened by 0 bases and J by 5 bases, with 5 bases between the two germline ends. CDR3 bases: TGTGCCAGCAGCTTAGCGGGGGACGAGCAGTACTTC. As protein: CASSLAGDEQYF.

The CDR3 spells CASIPGGALGVEQYF. The CDR3 nucleotides read TGTGCCAGCATCCCGGGGGGGGCGCTTGGCGTCGAGCAGTACTTC. The rearrangement links TRBV6-1 to TRBJ2-7; 8 bases line up with TRBD2. The CDR3 is 15 residues long. Trimming removed 7 bases from V and 6 bases from J; junction bases left unmatched: 14. Germline lookup yields CDR1 MNHNS and CDR2 SASEGT.

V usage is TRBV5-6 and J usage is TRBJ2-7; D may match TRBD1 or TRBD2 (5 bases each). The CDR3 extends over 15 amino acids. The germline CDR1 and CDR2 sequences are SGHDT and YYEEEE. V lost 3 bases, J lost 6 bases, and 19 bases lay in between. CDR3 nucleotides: TGTGCCAGCAGCTGGACCGGGACCGACCTCGGCGAGCAGTACTTC. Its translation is CASSWTGTDLGEQYF.

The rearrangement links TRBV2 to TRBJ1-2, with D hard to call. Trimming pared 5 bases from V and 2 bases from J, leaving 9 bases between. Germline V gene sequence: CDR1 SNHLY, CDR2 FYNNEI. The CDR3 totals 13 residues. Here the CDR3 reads CASSIQKNYGYTF. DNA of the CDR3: TGTGCCAGCAGTATACAGAAAAACTATGGCTACACCTTC.

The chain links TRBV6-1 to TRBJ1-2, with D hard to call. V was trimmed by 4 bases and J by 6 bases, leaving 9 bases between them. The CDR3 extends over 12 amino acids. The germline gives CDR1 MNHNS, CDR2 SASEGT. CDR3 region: CASSGRRDGYTF. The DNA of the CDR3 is TGTGCCAGCAGTGGCCGGAGGGATGGCTACACCTTC.

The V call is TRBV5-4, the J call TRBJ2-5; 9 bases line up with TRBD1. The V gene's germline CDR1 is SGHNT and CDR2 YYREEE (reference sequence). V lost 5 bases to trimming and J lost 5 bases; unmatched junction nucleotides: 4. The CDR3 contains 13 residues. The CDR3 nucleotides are TGTGCCAGCAGTCTACAGGGGGCGGAGACCCAGTACTTC. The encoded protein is CASSLQGAETQYF.

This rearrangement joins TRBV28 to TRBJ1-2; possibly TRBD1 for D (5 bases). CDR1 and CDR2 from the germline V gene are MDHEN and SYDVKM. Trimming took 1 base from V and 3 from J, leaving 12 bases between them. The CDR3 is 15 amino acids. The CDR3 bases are TGTGCCAGCAGTTTATTCCTTAAAGGGGACTATGGCTACACCTTC. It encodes CASSLFLKGDYGYTF.

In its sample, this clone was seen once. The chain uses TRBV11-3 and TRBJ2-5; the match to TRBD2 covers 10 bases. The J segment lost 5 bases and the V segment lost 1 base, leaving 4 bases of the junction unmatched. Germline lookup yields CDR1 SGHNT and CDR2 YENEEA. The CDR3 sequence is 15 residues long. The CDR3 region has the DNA TGTGCCAGCAGCTTAGGAAGTAGCGGGAGGGAGACCCAGTACTTC. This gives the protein CASSLGSSGRETQYF.

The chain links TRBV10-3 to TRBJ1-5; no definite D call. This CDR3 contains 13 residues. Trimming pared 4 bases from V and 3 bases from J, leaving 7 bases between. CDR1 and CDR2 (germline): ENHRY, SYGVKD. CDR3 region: CAISGTDNQPQHF. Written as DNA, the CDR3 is TGTGCCATCAGTGGTACAGACAATCAGCCCCAGCATTTT.

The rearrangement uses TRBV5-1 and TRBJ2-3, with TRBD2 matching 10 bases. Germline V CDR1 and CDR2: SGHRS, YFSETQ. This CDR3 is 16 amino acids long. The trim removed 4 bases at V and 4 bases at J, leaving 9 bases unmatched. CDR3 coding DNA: TGCGCCAGCAGCCAGGCAGCGGGGGGGCGACCAGATACGCAGTATTTT. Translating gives CASSQAAGGRPDTQYF.

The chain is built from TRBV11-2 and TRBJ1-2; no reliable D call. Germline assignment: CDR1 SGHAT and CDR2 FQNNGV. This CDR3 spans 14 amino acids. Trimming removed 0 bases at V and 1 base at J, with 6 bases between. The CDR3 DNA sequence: TGTGCCAGCAGCTTAGAAGTGGGTAACTATGGCTACACCTTC. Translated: CASSLEVGNYGYTF.

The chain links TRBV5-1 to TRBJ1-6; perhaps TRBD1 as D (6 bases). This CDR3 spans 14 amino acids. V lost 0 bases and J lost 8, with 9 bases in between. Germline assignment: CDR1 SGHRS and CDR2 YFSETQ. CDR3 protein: CASSLAPGDSPLHF. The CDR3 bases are TGCGCCAGCAGCTTGGCCCCAGGGGATTCACCCCTCCACTTT. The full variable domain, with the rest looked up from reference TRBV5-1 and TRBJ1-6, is KAGVTQTPRYLIKTRGQQVTLSCSPISGHRSVSWYQQTPGQGLQFLFEYFSETQRNKGNFPGRFSGRQFSNSRSEMNVSTLELGDSALYLCASSLAPGDSPLHFGNGTRLTVT.

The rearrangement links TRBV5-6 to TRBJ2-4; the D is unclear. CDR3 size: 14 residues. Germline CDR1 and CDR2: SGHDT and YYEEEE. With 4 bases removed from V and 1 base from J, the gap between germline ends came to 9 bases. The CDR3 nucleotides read TGTGCCAGCAGCCCCACTGGGGCCAAAAACATTCAGTACTTC. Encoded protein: CASSPTGAKNIQYF.

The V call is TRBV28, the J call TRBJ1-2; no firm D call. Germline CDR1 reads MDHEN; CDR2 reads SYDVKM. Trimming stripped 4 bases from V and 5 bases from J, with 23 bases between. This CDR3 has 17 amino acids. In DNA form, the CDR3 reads TGTGCCAGCAGTTCCCTTGGCGTGGGTAAGAACGGTTATGGCTACACCTTC. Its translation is CASSSLGVGKNGYGYTF.

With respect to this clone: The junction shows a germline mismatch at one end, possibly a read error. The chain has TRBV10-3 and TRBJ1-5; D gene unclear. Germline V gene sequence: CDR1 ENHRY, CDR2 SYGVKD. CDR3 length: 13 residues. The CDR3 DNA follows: TGTGCCATCAGTGAAAGTAGCGATCAGCCCCAGCATTTT. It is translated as CAISESSDQPQHF.

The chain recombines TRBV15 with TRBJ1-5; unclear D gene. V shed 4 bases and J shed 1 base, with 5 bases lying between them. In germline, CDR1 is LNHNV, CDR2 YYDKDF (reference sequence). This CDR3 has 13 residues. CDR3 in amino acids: CATSTSSNQPQHF. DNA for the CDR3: TGTGCCACCAGCACCAGCAGCAATCAGCCCCAGCATTTT.

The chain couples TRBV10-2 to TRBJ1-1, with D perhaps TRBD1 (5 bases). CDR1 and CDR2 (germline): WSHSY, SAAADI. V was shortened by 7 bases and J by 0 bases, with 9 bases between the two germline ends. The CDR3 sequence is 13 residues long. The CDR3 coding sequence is TGCGCCAGCAACAGACAGATGAACACTGAAGCTTTCTTT. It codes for CASNRQMNTEAFF.

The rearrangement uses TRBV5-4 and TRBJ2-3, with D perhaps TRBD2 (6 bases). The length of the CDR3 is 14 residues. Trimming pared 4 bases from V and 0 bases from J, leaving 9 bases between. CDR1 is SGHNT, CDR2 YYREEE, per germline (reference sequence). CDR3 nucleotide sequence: TGTGCCAGCAGCACCGGGACTAGCACAGATACGCAGTATTTT. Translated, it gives CASSTGTSTDTQYF.

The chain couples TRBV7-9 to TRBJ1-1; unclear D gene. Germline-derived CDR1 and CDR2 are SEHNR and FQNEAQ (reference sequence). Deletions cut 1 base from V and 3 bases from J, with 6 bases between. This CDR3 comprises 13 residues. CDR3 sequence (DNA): TGTGCCAGCAGCTTAGAGAGGGACACTGAAGCTTTCTTT. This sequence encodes CASSLERDTEAFF.

CDR3 nucleotide sequence: TGCGCCAGCAGCCAGTTCAGGGTAGGCTACACCTTC. Protein: CASSQFRVGYTF. V usage is TRBV4-3 and J usage is TRBJ1-2, with D perhaps matching TRBD1 (5 bases). The CDR3 sequence is 12 residues long. Trimming pared 3 bases from V and 8 bases from J, leaving 10 bases between. CDR1 is LGHNA, CDR2 YSLEER, per germline.

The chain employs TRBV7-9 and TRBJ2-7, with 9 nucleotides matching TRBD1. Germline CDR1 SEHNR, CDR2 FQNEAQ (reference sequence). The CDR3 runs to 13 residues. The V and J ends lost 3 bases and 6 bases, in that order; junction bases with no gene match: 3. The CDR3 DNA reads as TGTGCCAGCAGCTTGGACAGGGGACCCGAGCAGTACTTC. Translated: CASSLDRGPEQYF.

CDR3 in amino acids: CASSIEGVGASSYNEQFF. The DNA of the CDR3 is TGTGCCAGTAGTATAGAGGGGGTGGGGGCGAGCTCCTACAATGAGCAGTTCTTC. This rearrangement joins TRBV19 to TRBJ2-1, with D perhaps TRBD1 (6 bases). This CDR3 is built from 18 residues. Per germline, CDR1 LNHDA and CDR2 SQIVND (reference sequence). Trimming cost V 0 bases and J 0 bases, with 15 bases left between them.

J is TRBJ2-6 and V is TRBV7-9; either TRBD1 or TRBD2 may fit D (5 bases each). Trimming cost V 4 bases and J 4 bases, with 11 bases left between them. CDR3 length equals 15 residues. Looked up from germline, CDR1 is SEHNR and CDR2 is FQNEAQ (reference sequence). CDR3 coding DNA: TGTGCCAGCAGCTCAGGGAGTCCGGGGGCCAACGTCCTGACTTTC. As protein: CASSSGSPGANVLTF.

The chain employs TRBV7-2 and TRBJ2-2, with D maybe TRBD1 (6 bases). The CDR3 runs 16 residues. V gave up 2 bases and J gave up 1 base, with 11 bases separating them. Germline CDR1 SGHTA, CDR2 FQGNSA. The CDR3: CASSLRQGRNTGELFF. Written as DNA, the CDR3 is TGTGCCAGCAGCTTAAGGCAGGGGAGGAACACCGGGGAGCTGTTTTTT. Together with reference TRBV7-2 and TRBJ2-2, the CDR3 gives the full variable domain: GAGVSQSPSNKVTEKGKDVELRCDPISGHTALYWYRQSLGQGLEFLIYFQGNSAPDKSGLPSDRFSAERTGGSVSTLTIQRTQQEDSAVYLCASSLRQGRNTGELFFGEGSRLTVL.

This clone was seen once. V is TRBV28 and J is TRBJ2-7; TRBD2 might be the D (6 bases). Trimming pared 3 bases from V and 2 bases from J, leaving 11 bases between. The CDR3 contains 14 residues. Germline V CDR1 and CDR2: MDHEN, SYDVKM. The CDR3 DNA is TGTGCCAGCAGTTTGGGGGGTCTCCCCTACGAGCAGTACTTC. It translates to CASSLGGLPYEQYF. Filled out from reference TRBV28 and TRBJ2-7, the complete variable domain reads DVKVTQSSRYLVKRTGEKVFLECVQDMDHENMFWYRQDPGLGLRLIYFSYDVKMKEKGDIPEGYSVSREKKERFSLILESASTNQTSMYLCASSLGGLPYEQYFGPGTRLTVT.